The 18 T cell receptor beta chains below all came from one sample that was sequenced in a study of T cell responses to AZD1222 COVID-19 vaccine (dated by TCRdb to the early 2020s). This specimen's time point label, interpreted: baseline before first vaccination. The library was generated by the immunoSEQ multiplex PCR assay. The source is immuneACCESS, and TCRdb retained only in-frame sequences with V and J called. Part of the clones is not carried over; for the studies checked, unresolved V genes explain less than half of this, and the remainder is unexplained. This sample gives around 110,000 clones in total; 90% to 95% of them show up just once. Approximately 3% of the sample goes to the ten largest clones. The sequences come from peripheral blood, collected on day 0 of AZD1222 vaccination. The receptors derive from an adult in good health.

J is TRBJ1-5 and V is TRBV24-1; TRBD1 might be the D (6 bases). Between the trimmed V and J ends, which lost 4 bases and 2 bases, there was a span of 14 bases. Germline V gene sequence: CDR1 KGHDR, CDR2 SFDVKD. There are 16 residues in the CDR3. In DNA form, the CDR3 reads TGTGCCACCAGTGACCGGGGGCAGGTGGGCAATCAGCCCCAGCATTTT. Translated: CATSDRGQVGNQPQHF.

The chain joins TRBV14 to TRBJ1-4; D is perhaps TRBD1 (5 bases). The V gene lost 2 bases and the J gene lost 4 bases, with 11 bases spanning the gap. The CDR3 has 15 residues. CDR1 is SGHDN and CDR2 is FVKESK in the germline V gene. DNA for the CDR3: TGTGCCAGCAGCCAACGGGACCGACTTAATGAAAAACTGTTTTTT. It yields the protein CASSQRDRLNEKLFF.

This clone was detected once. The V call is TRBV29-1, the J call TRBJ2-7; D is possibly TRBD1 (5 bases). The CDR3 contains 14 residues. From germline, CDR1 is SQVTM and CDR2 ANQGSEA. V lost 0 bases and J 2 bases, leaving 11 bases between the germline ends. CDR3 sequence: CSVEDREGAYEQYF. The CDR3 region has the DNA TGCAGCGTTGAAGACAGGGAAGGGGCCTACGAGCAGTACTTC.

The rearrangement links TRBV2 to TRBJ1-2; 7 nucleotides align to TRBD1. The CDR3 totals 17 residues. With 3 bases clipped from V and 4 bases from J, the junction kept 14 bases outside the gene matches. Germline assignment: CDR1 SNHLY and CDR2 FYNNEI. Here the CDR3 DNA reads TGTGCCAGCAGTGATGGCCCGACAGGGTGGGCGAGCTATGGCTACACCTTC. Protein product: CASSDGPTGWASYGYTF.

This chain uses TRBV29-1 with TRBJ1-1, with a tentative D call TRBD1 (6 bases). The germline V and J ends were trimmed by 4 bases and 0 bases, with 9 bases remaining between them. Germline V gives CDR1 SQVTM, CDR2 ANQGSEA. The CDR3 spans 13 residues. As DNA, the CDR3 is TGCAGCGTTGCCGGGACAATGAACACTGAAGCTTTCTTT. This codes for CSVAGTMNTEAFF.

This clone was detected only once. In nucleotides, the CDR3 is TGTGCCAGCAGCCAATTAACGGGACTAGCGGTGGGGGCCGGGGAGCTGTTTTTT. Translated, it gives CASSQLTGLAVGAGELFF. The rearrangement links TRBV3-1 (or the pseudogene TRBV3-2) to TRBJ2-2, with 11 bases lining up with TRBD2. This CDR3 spans 18 amino acids. Trimming cost V 2 bases and J 6 bases; bases outside gene matches: 11. The germline V gene encodes CDR1 LGHDT and CDR2 YNNKEL (reference sequence).

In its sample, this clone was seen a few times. The CDR3 protein is CASSLYPSTYEQYF. CDR3 sequence (DNA): TGTGCCAGCAGCTTATATCCTAGCACCTACGAGCAGTACTTC. The chain has TRBV7-9 and TRBJ2-7; a possible D gene is TRBD2 (5 bases). Trimming took 2 bases from V and 2 from J, leaving 10 bases between them. This CDR3 comprises 14 residues. CDR1 and CDR2 (germline): SEHNR, FQNEAQ (reference sequence).

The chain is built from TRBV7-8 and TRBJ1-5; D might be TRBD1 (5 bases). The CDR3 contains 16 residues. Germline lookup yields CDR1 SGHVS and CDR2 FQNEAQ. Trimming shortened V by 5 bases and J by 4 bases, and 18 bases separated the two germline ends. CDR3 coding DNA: TGTGCCAGCAGCAATCTGCGAGGGACGGCAAATCAGCCCCAGCATTTT. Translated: CASSNLRGTANQPQHF. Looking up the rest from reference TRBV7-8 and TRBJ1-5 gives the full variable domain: GAGVSQSPRYKVAKRGQDVALRCDPISGHVSLFWYQQALGQGPEFLTYFQNEAQLDKSGLPSDRFFAERPEGSVSTLKIQRTQQEDSAVYLCASSNLRGTANQPQHFGDGTRLSIL.

The CDR3: CASSDPWVDRGGRGELFF. CDR3 in DNA: TGTGCCAGCAGTGACCCATGGGTGGACAGGGGCGGGCGCGGGGAGCTGTTTTTT. The chain has TRBV6-1 and TRBJ2-2; 9 nucleotides agree with TRBD1. Per the germline V gene, CDR1 is MNHNS and CDR2 is SASEGT. The trim removed 3 bases at V and 7 bases at J, leaving 15 bases unmatched. The CDR3 is made up of 18 amino acids.

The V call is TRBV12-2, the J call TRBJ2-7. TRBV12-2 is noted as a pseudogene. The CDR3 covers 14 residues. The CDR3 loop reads CASLRATNLYEQYF. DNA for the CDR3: TGTGCAAGTCTTCGGGCCACAAACCTCTACGAGCAGTACTTC.

The CDR3 coding sequence is TGTGCCAGTAGTATAGCAGGGGGCGACGGCTACACCTTC. Translating it yields CASSIAGGDGYTF. The V gene is TRBV19, the J gene TRBJ1-2, with TRBD1 matching 8 bases. The CDR3 totals 13 residues. After removal of 1 base from V and 8 bases from J, the junction contained 3 bases not matched to a gene. Germline loops: CDR1 LNHDA, CDR2 SQIVND (reference sequence).

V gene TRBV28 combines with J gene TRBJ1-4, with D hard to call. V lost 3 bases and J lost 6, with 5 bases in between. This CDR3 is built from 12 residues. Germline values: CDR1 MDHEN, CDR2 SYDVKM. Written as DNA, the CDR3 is TGTGCCAGCAGTTTTTTAGATGAAAAACTGTTTTTT. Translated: CASSFLDEKLFF.

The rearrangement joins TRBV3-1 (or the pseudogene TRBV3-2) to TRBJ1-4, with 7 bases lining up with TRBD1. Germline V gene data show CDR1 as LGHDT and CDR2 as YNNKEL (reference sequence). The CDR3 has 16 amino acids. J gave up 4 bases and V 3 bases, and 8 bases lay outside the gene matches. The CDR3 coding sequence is TGTGCCAGCAGCCAGGGAACAGGGGTACTTAATGAAAAACTGTTTTTT. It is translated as CASSQGTGVLNEKLFF.

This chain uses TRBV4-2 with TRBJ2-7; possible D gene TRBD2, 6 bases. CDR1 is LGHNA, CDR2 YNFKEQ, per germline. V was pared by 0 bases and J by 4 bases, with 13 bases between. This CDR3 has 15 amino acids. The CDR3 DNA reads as TGTGCCAGCAGCCAAGATCTCGGGAGCGCTTACGAGCAGTACTTC. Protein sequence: CASSQDLGSAYEQYF.

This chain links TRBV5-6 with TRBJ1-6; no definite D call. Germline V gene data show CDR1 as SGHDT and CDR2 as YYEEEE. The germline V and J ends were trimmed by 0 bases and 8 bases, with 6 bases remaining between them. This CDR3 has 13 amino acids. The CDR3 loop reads CASSLERDSPLHF. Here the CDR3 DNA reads TGTGCCAGCAGCTTGGAGCGTGATTCACCCCTCCACTTT.

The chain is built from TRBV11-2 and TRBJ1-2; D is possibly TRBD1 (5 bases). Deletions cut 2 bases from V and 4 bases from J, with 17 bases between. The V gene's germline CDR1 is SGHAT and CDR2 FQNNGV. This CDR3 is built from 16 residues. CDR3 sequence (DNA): TGTGCCAGCAGCTTAACTCCTGCAGGGAGTGTCTATGGCTACACCTTC. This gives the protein CASSLTPAGSVYGYTF. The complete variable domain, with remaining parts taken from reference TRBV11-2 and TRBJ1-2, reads EAGVAQSPRYKIIEKRQSVAFWCNPISGHATLYWYQQILGQGPKLLIQFQNNGVVDDSQLPKDRFSAERLKGVDSTLKIQPAKLEDSAVYLCASSLTPAGSVYGYTFGSGTRLTVV.

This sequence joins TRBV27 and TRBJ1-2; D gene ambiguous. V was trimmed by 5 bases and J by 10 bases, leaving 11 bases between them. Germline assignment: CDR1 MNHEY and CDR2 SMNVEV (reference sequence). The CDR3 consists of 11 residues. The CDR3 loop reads CASSTSGIYTF. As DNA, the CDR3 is TGTGCCAGCAGTACCTCGGGGATCTACACCTTC.

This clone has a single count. The CDR3 spells CAIRNRDLNTGELFF. The CDR3, as DNA: TGTGCCATCAGGAACCGGGACTTGAACACCGGGGAGCTGTTTTTT. The chain combines TRBV10-3 with TRBJ2-2; tentative D call: TRBD2 (6 bases). Trimming pared 6 bases from V and 1 base from J, leaving 12 bases between. Germline V gene data show CDR1 as ENHRY and CDR2 as SYGVKD. The CDR3 has 15 amino acids.